This T cell receptor beta chain was identified in a study of T cell changes during pregnancy in multiple sclerosis. V dropped 5 bases and J dropped 2; count of bases not matched to a gene: 1. There are 13 residues in the CDR3. Germline lookup yields CDR1 MNHEY and CDR2 SVGAGI. Clones were read by immunoSEQ multiplex PCR, and TCRdb kept only the in-frame ones, dropping some. The top ten clones hold 2.5% to 3% of a sample with tens of thousands of clones, roughly 92% of them seen once. This clone was counted only a few times. The TCR originated in a female donor with multiple sclerosis, enrolled in a pregnancy study. J is TRBJ2-7 and V is TRBV6-5, with 9 bases that match TRBD2. The specimen was peripheral blood, collected in the first trimester of pregnancy. The CDR3 loop is CASSLAGTYEQYF. CDR3 in DNA: TGTGCCAGCAGTCTAGCGGGAACCTACGAGCAGTACTTC.